This TCR beta chain originates from a study of CD8+ T cells in alopecia areata. V was cut by 7 bases and J by 4 bases, with 16 bases left in between. CDR1 is GTSNPN, CDR2 SVGIG, per germline (reference sequence). This CDR3 has 13 residues. The authors extracted RNA and reverse transcribed it into cDNA as the sequencing template. Data came from immunoSEQ multiplex PCR; TCRdb stores just in-frame clones and leaves some out. The sample carries over 150,000 clones, 50% to 70% recorded once. The origin of this receptor is a human donor with alopecia areata. The rearrangement uses TRBV30 and TRBJ1-2; tentative D call: TRBD1 (6 bases). Specimen: CD4+ T cells sorted from blood, collected at week 0. The CDR3 region is CASGRQAGYGYTF. The CDR3 coding sequence is TGTGCCTCCGGCCGACAGGCCGGCTATGGCTACACCTTC.